These T cell receptor beta chains were read from a single sample in a study of T-cell reconstitution after alpha-beta-depleted transplantation in children. TCRdb used MiXCR to reprocess the PCR reads, holding one entry per CDR3 protein. In the table there are about 490,000 distinct CDR3 sequences, 10% of which are singletons. This sample comprised PBMCs, obtained before TCRalphabeta/CD19-depleted stem cell transplant. The source is a child aged 2 to 15 with inherited bone marrow failure, due to receive a stem cell transplant. Each CDR3 is given with its conserved first and last residue. The order of the fields is J gene, clone size, D gene, V gene, CDR3 DNA, CDR3 protein. The D gene is left open where the match is weak. Not all rows give a size; the values are once, few, many and, for expanded clones, a class.

J gene: TRBJ2-7; clone size: many; D gene: NA; V gene: TRBV6-1; CDR3 DNA: TGTGCCAGCAGTGAAGGAATTGGACAAAGCACCTACGAGCAGTACTTC; CDR3 protein: CASSEGIGQSTYEQYF
J gene: TRBJ1-5; clone size: few; D gene: NA; V gene: TRBV29-1; CDR3 DNA: TGCAGCGTTGAAGACGACGTGAATCGACAGCATTTT; CDR3 protein: CSVEDDVNRQHF
J gene: TRBJ1-5; clone size: NA; D gene: NA; V gene: TRBV6-2/TRBV6-3; CDR3 DNA: TGTGCCAGCGGCGGACGGCAGCCCCAGCATTTT; CDR3 protein: CASGGRQPQHF
J gene: TRBJ2-7; clone size: many; D gene: TRBD2; V gene: TRBV4-1; CDR3 DNA: TGCGCCAGCAGCCAGTTTAGCGGGACTTTCCACTACGAGCAGTACTTC; CDR3 protein: CASSQFSGTFHYEQYF
J gene: TRBJ2-1; clone size: many; D gene: NA; V gene: TRBV11-2; CDR3 DNA: TGTGCCAGCAGCTTAGAGTTAGCGACTAGGAGGTGGAATGAGCAGTTCTTC; CDR3 protein: CASSLELATRRWNEQFF
J gene: TRBJ2-3; clone size: many; D gene: TRBD2; V gene: TRBV5-1; CDR3 DNA: TGCGCCAGCAGCTTTAGCGGGAGGCCAGGAGATACGCAGTATTTT; CDR3 protein: CASSFSGRPGDTQYF
J gene: TRBJ2-2; clone size: NA; D gene: NA; V gene: TRBV6-2/TRBV6-3; CDR3 DNA: TGTGCCAGCAGTTACCCGACGAGGACCGGGGAGCTGTTTTTT; CDR3 protein: CASSYPTRTGELFF
J gene: TRBJ1-2; clone size: many; D gene: NA; V gene: TRBV6-1; CDR3 DNA: TGTGCCAGCAGTGTGGGGGGGCGGGTTACTAACTATGGCTACACCTTC; CDR3 protein: CASSVGGRVTNYGYTF
J gene: TRBJ2-1; clone size: few; D gene: TRBD2; V gene: TRBV7-2; CDR3 DNA: TGTGCCAGCAGCAAGGGACTAGCGAGCAATGAGCAGTTCTTC; CDR3 protein: CASSKGLASNEQFF
J gene: TRBJ2-7; clone size: many; D gene: TRBD1; V gene: TRBV9; CDR3 DNA: TGTGCCAGCAGCACCGGACAGGAGTCCTACGAGCAGTACTTC; CDR3 protein: CASSTGQESYEQYF
J gene: TRBJ2-7; clone size: many; D gene: TRBD1; V gene: TRBV13; CDR3 DNA: TGTGCCAGCACCACCGGGACAGGGTCCTACGAGCAGTACTTC; CDR3 protein: CASTTGTGSYEQYF
J gene: TRBJ2-7; clone size: many; D gene: NA; V gene: TRBV7-2; CDR3 DNA: TGTGCCAGCAGCTTCCAAAAAAACGAGCAGTACTTC; CDR3 protein: CASSFQKNEQYF
J gene: TRBJ2-1; clone size: NA; D gene: NA; V gene: TRBV12-3/TRBV12-4; CDR3 DNA: TGTGCCAGCTCCCCCTTGCAGCAAGTCTACAATGAGCAGTTCTTC; CDR3 protein: CASSPLQQVYNEQFF
J gene: TRBJ2-1; clone size: many; D gene: TRBD2; V gene: TRBV15; CDR3 DNA: TGTGCCACCAGCAGAGCACGAGCGGGAGGCAATGAGCAGTTCTTC; CDR3 protein: CATSRARAGGNEQFF
J gene: TRBJ1-4; clone size: many; D gene: NA; V gene: TRBV27; CDR3 DNA: TGTGCCAGCAGTAGGGCAATCGGGGAAAAACTGTTTTTT; CDR3 protein: CASSRAIGEKLFF
J gene: TRBJ2-1; clone size: many; D gene: NA; V gene: TRBV20-1; CDR3 DNA: TGCAGTGCTAGTCTGGCAGGGAACCTCAATGAGCAGTTCTTC; CDR3 protein: CSASLAGNLNEQFF
J gene: TRBJ2-7; clone size: few; D gene: TRBD2; V gene: TRBV20-1; CDR3 DNA: TGCAGTGCTAGAGATCATCGACTAGCCGATAGCTACGAGCAGTACTTC; CDR3 protein: CSARDHRLADSYEQYF
J gene: TRBJ2-2; clone size: few; D gene: TRBD2; V gene: TRBV30; CDR3 DNA: TGTATTCCTGGCCTAAGCGGGAGAACCGTACACACCGGGGAGCTGTTTTTT; CDR3 protein: CIPGLSGRTVHTGELFF
J gene: TRBJ2-1; clone size: NA; D gene: NA; V gene: TRBV10-3; CDR3 DNA: TGTGCCATCAGTGAGTCGCTAGGGGAGCAGTTCTTC; CDR3 protein: CAISESLGEQFF